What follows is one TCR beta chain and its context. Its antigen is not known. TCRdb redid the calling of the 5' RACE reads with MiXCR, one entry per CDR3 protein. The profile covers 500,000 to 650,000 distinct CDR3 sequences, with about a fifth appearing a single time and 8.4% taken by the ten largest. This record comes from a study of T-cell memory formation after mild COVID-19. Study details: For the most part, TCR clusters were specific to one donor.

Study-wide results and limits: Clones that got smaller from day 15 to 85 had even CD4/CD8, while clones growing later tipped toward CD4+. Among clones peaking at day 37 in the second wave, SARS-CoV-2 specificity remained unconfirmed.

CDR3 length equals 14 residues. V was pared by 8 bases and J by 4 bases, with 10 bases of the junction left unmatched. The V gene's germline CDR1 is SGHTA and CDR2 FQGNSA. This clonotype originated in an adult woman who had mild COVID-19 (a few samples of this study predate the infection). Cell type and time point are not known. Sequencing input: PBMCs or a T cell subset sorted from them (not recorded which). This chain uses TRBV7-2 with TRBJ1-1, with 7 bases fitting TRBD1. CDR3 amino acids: CASGRQGWATEAFF. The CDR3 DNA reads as TGTGCCAGCGGCCGACAGGGCTGGGCCACTGAAGCTTTCTTT.